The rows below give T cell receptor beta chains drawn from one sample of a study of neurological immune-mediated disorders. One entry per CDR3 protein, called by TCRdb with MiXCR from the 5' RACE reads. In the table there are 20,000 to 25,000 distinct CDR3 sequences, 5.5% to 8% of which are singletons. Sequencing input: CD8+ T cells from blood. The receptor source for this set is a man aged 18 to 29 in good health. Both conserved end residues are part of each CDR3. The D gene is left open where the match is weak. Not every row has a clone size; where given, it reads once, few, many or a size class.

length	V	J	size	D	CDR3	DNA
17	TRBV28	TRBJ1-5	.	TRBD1	CATLRGGTGLSNQPQHF	TGTGCCACATTAAGGGGTGGGACAGGTCTTAGCAATCAGCCCCAGCATTTT
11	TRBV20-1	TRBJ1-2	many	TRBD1	CSARTGNGYTF	TGCAGTGCTCGGACAGGGAACGGCTACACCTTC
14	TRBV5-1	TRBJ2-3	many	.	CASSPYGSTDTQYF	TGCGCCAGCAGCCCGTACGGGAGCACAGATACGCAGTATTTT
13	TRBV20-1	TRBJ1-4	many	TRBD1	CSANRGLGEKLFF	TGCAGTGCGAACAGGGGCTTAGGGGAAAAACTGTTTTTT
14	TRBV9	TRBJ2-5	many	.	CASSVAGSQETQYF	TGTGCCAGCAGCGTGGCAGGGAGCCAAGAGACCCAGTACTTC
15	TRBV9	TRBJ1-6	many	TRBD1	CASSVGQGAGSPLHF	TGTGCCAGCAGCGTAGGGCAGGGGGCAGGATCACCCCTCCACTTT
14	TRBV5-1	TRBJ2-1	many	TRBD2	CASSPAGGYNEQFF	TGCGCCAGCAGCCCGGCGGGGGGCTACAATGAGCAGTTCTTC
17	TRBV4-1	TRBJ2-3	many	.	CASSQDALDISTDTQYF	TGCGCCAGCAGCCAAGACGCCCTGGACATCTCCACAGATACGCAGTATTTT
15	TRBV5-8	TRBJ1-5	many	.	CASSLTDVSNQPQHF	TGTGCCAGCAGCCTGACGGACGTAAGCAATCAGCCCCAGCATTTT
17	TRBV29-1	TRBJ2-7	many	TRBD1	CSVEDLPATGLTYEQYF	TGCAGCGTTGAAGATCTTCCCGCGACAGGGCTCACCTACGAGCAGTACTTC
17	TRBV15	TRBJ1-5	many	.	CATSSAGALYSNQPQHF	TGTGCCACCAGCAGTGCAGGAGCTCTTTATAGCAATCAGCCCCAGCATTTT
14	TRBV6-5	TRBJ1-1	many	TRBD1	CASSTRQGNTEAFF	TGTGCCAGCAGTACCCGACAGGGGAACACTGAAGCTTTCTTT
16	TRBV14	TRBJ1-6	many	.	CASSPFRGSYNSPLHF	TGTGCCAGCAGCCCATTCCGGGGGTCCTATAATTCACCCCTCCACTTT
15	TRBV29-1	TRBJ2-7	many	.	CSVEGRAGAPYEQYF	TGCAGCGTTGAAGGTAGGGCGGGTGCCCCCTACGAGCAGTACTTC
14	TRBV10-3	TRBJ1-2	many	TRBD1	CAISESRTGDGYTF	TGTGCCATCAGTGAGTCTCGGACAGGGGATGGCTACACCTTC
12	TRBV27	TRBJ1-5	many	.	CASSFSGQPQHF	TGTGCCAGCAGTTTTTCAGGTCAGCCCCAGCATTTT